This TCR beta chain was captured in a study of T cells in Graves' hyperthyroidism and ophthalmopathy. This sample holds PBMCs from less than 13 ml fresh peripheral blood. Amplified regions were TCR beta CDR3 sequences from RNA transcripts. The HTBI primer set drove a first-round RT-PCR of the TCR CDR3. One entry per CDR3 protein results from TCRdb running MiXCR on the multiplex PCR reads. The table has under 400,000 distinct CDR3 sequences, approximately 15% seen once. This clonotype was found many times. Material: blood. This receptor was taken from an older woman with Graves' hyperthyroidism.

The DNA for the CDR3 is TGTGCCAGCAGTACCGGGGCGAGAAATGAAAAACTGTTTTTT. It is translated as CASSTGARNEKLFF. The V call is TRBV6-1, the J call TRBJ1-4; tentative D call: TRBD1 (5 bases). The germline V gene encodes CDR1 MNHNS and CDR2 SASEGT. There are 14 residues in the CDR3. Trimming took off 5 bases at V and 5 bases at J, with 12 bases between the two ends.